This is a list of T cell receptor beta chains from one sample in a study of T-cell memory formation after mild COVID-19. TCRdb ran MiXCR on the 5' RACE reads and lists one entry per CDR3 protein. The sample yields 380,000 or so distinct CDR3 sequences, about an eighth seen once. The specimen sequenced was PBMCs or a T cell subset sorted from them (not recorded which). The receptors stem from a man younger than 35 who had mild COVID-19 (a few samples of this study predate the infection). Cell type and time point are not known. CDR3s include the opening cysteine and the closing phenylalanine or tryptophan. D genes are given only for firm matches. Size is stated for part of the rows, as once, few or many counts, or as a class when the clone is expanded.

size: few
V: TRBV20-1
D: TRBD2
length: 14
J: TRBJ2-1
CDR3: CSATTSGGNNEQFF
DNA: TGCAGTGCAACCACTAGCGGGGGGAACAATGAGCAGTTCTTC

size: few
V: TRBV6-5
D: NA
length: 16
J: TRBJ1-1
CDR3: CASSYSSSLGARETFF
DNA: TGTGCCAGCAGTTATTCCTCCTCCCTTGGGGCCCGGGAGACTTTCTTT

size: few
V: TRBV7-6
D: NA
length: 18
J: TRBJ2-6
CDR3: CASSPQGGENSGANVLTF
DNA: TGTGCCAGCAGCCCCCAGGGGGGGGAAAACTCTGGGGCCAACGTCCTGACTTTC

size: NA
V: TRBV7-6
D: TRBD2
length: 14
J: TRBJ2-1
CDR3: CASSFTSGYNEQFF
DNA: TGTGCCAGCAGCTTTACTAGCGGGTACAATGAGCAGTTCTTC

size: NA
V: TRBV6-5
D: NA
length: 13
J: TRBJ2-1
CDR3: CASKYRDRDEQFF
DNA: TGTGCCAGCAAATACAGGGATCGCGATGAGCAGTTCTTC

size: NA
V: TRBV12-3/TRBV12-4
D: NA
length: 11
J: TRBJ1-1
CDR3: CASQTSTEAFF
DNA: TGTGCCAGCCAGACGAGTACTGAAGCTTTCTTT

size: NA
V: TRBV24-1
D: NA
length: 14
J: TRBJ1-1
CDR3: CATSATGSVTEAFF
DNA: TGTGCCACCAGTGCAACGGGGTCGGTCACTGAAGCTTTCTTT

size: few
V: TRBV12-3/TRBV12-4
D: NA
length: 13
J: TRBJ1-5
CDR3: CASSPRSSEPQHF
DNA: TGTGCCAGCAGCCCCCGATCCAGCGAGCCCCAGCATTTT

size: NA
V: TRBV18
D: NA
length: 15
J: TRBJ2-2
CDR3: CASSRRGGNTGELFF
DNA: TGTGCCAGCTCCCGACGTGGGGGCAACACCGGGGAGCTGTTTTTT

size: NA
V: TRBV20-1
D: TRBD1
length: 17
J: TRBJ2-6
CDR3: CSARPTGGLSGANVLTF
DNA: TGCAGTGCTAGACCGACAGGGGGCCTCTCTGGGGCCAACGTCCTGACTTTC